This T cell receptor (beta chain) comes out of a study of cytomegalovirus exposure and HLA in healthy donors. Looking at the study overall: The use of the same platform for the 95 to 150 validation repertoires and the roughly 630 first-cohort repertoires was reported by a later analysis.

Notes on this clone: Its antigen is still unknown.

Produced via immunoSEQ multiplex PCR; TCRdb's table is partial and in-frame only. The sample has about 82,000 clones; around 95% are singletons. Study results and limitations: Most observed TCR sequences were rare, whereas some public TCRs were detected in many donors. Cytomegalovirus-associated TCR beta chains were listed, numbering approximately 150. The classifier reportedly diagnosed cytomegalovirus status with high sensitivity and specificity.

The CDR3 totals 14 residues. V lost 3 bases and J 9 bases, leaving 16 bases between the germline ends. Germline V gene data show CDR1 as MNHNS and CDR2 as SASEGT. This rearrangement joins TRBV6-1 to TRBJ2-3; a possible D gene is TRBD2 (6 bases). The material sequenced was PBMCs. This sequence originates from a woman between 18 and 29 years old in good health and CMV-seronegative. CDR3 amino acids: CASSEGGDSWTQYF. The DNA of the CDR3 is TGTGCCAGCAGTGAGGGAGGAGACTCCTGGACGCAGTATTTT.